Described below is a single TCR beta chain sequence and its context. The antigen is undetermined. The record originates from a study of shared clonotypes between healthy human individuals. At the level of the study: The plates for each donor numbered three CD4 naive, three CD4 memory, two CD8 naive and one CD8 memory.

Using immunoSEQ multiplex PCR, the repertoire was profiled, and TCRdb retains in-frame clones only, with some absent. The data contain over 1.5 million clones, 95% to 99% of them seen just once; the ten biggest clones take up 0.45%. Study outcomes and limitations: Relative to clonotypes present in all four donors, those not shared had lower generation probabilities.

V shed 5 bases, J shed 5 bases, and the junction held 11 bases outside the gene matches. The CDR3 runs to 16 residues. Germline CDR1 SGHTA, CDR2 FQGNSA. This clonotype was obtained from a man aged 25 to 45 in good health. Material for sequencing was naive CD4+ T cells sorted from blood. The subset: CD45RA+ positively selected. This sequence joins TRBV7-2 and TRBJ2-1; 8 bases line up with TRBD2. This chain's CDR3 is CASSGSRVLADNEQFF. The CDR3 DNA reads TGTGCCAGCAGCGGTAGTCGTGTACTAGCGGACAATGAGCAGTTCTTC.